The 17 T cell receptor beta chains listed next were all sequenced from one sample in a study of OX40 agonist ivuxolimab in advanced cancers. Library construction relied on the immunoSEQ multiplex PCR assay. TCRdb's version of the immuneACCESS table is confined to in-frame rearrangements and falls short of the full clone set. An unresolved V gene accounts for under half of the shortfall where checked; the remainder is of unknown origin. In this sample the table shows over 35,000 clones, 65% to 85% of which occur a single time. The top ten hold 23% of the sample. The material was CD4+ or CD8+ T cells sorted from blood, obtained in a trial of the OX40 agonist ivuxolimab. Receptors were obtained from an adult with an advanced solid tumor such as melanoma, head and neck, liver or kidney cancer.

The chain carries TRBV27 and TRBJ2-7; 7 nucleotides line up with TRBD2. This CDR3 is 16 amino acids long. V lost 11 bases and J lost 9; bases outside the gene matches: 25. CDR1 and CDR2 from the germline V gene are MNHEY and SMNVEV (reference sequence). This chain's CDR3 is CAGGGVRLAETWGQYF. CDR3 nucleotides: TGTGCCGGGGGAGGGGTTCGGCTAGCGGAAACCTGGGGGCAGTACTTC.

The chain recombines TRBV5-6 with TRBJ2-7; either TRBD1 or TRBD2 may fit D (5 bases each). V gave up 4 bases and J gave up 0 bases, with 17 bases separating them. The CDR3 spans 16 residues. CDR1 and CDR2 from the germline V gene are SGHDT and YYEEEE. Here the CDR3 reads CASSGFGAAHSYEQYF. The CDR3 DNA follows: TGTGCCAGCAGCGGCTTCGGGGCCGCGCACTCCTACGAGCAGTACTTC.

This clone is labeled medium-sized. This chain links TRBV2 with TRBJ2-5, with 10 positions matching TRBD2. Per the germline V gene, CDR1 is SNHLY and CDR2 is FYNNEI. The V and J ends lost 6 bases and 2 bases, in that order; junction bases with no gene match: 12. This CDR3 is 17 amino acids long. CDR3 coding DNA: TGTGCCAGCAGGAAGACTCTAGCGGGAGCCCATCAAGAGACCCAGTACTTC. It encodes CASRKTLAGAHQETQYF.

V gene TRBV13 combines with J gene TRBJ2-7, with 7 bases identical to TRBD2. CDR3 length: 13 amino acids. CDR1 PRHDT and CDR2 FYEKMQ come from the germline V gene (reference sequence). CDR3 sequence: CATQRGGSYEQYF. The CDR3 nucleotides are TGTGCGACGCAGCGGGGCGGCTCCTACGAGCAGTACTTC.

The CDR3 here is CASSQVPPLAGGEHEQYF. CDR3 nucleotides: TGTGCCAGCAGCCAAGTCCCGCCTCTAGCGGGAGGTGAACACGAGCAGTACTTC. The V call is TRBV4-2, the J call TRBJ2-7, with 11 bases fitting TRBD2. Unmatched junction bases numbered 13, after V lost 1 base and J lost 5 bases. Germline lookup yields CDR1 LGHNA and CDR2 YNFKEQ. The CDR3 is 18 residues long.

The CDR3 nucleotides read TGCGCCAGCAGCCTAATTTCCAGCTCCTACAATGAGCAGTTCTTC. This codes for CASSLISSSYNEQFF. The rearrangement uses TRBV4-1 and TRBJ2-1; no clear D gene. This CDR3 is built from 15 residues. Germline CDR1 and CDR2: MGHRA and YSYEKL. Trimming cost V 4 bases and J 0 bases, with 10 bases left between them.

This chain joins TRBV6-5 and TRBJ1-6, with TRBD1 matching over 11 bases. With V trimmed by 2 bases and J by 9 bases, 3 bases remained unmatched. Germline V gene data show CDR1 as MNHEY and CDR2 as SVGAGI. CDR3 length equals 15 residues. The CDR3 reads CASSYGTGGTSPLHF. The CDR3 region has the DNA TGTGCCAGCAGTTACGGGACAGGGGGTACTTCACCCCTCCACTTT.

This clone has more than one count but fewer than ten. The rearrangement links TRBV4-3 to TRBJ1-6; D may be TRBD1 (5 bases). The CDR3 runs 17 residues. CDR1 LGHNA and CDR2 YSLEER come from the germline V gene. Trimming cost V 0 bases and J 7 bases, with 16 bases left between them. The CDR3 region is CASSQEGRGLDNSPLHF. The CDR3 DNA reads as TGCGCCAGCAGCCAAGAGGGTCGGGGACTGGACAATTCACCCCTCCACTTT.

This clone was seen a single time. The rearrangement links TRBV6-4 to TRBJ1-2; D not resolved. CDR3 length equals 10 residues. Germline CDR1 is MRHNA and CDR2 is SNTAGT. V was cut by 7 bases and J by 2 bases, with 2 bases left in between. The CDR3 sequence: CASTNYGYTF. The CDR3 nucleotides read TGTGCCAGCACCAACTATGGCTACACCTTC.

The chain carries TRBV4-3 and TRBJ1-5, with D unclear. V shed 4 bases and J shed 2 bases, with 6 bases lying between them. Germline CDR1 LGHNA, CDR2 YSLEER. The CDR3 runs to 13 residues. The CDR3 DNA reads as TGCGCCAGCAGCCCGACGGGCAATCAGCCCCAGCATTTT. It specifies CASSPTGNQPQHF.

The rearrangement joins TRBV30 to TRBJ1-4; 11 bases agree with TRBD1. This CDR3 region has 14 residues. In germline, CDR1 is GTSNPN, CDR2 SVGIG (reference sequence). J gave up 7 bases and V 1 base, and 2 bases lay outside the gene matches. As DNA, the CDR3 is TGTGCCTGGAGTGAGGGACAGGGGGGTGAAAAACTGTTTTTT. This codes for CAWSEGQGGEKLFF.

This CDR3 reads CASSESGTKGYEQYF. The DNA for the CDR3 is TGTGCCAGCAGTGAATCAGGGACAAAAGGGTACGAGCAGTACTTC. The V and J genes are TRBV25-1 and TRBJ2-7; TRBD1 is a possible D gene (6 bases). Germline V gene lookup returns CDR1 MGHDK and CDR2 SYGVNS. With 1 base removed from V and 4 bases from J, the gap between germline ends came to 14 bases. The CDR3 sequence is 15 residues long.

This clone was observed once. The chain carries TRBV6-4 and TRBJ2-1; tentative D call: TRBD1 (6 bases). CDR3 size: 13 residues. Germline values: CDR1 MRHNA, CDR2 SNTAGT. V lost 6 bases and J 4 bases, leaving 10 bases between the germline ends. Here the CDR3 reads CASSHRAYNEQFF. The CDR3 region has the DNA TGTGCCAGCAGCCACAGGGCATACAATGAGCAGTTCTTC.

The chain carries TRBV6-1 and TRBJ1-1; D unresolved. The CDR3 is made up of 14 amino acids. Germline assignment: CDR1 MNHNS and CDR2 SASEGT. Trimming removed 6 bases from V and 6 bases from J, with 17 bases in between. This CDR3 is CASSPRGGIPEAFF. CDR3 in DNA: TGTGCCAGCAGCCCGCGTGGAGGCATCCCTGAAGCTTTCTTT.

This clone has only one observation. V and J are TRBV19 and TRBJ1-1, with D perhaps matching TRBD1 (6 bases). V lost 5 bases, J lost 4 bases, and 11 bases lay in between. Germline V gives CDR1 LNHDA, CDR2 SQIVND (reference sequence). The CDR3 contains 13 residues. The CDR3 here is CASSPKGGTEAFF. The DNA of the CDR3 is TGTGCCAGTAGTCCCAAGGGGGGCACTGAAGCTTTCTTT.

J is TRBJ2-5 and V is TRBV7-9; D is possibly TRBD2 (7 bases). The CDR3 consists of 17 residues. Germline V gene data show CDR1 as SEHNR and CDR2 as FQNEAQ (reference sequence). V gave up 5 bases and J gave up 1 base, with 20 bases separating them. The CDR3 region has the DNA TGTGCCAGCAGCCTGGGGGCAGGCGGGGGATCCCAAGAGACCCAGTACTTC. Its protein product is CASSLGAGGGSQETQYF. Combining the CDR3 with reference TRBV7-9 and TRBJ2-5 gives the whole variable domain DTGVSQNPRHKITKRGQNVTFRCDPISEHNRLYWYRQTLGQGPEFLTYFQNEAQLEKSRLLSDRFSAERPKGSFSTLEIQRTEQGDSAMYLCASSLGAGGGSQETQYFGPGTRLLVL.

CDR3 loop: CASSSTGVREQYF. The DNA for the CDR3 is TGTGCCAGCAGTTCGACAGGGGTAAGAGAGCAGTACTTC. V is TRBV11-3 and J is TRBJ2-5; 8 nucleotides line up with TRBD1. V lost 6 bases and J lost 11; bases outside the gene matches: 11. The CDR3 totals 13 residues. Germline CDR1 and CDR2: SGHNT and YENEEA.